Given below is one TCR beta chain in context. From the 5' RACE reads, TCRdb lists one entry per CDR3 protein and no DNA. The table counts approximately 300,000 distinct CDR3 sequences; approximately 5.4% lies in the top ten. This sample was taken from a study of monozygotic twins with inflammatory bowel disease. There are 15 residues in the CDR3. The germline gives CDR1 LGHNA, CDR2 YSLEER. The clonotype originates from a human donor with ulcerative colitis or Crohn's disease, or a healthy co-twin of an affected twin (not recorded which). The material sequenced was blood. This sequence joins TRBV4-3 and TRBJ1-2; TCRdb's assignment of TRBD1 cannot be checked, as there is no DNA. The CDR3 here is CASSQDPAGGSGYTF.